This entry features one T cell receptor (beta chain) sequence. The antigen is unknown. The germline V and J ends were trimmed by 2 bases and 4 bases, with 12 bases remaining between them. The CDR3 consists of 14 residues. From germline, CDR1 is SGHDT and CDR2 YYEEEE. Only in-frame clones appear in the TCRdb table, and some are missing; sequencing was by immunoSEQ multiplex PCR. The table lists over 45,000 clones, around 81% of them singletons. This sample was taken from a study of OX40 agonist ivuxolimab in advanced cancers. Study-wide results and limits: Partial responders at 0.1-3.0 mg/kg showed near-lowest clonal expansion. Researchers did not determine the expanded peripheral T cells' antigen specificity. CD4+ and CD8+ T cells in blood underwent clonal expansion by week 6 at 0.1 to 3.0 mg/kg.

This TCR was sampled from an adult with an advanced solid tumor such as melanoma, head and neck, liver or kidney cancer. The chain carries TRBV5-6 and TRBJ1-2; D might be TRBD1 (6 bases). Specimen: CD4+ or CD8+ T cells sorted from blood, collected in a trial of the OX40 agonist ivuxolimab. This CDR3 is CASSFRDKIYGYTF. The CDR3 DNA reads TGTGCCAGCAGCTTTCGGGACAAGATCTATGGCTACACCTTC.